These T cell receptor beta chains were read from a single sample in a study of T cell responses to AZD1222 COVID-19 vaccine. Produced via immunoSEQ multiplex PCR; TCRdb's table is partial and in-frame only. The sample lists about 110,000 clones; approximately 87% were seen once. Sequenced here: peripheral blood, sampled 28 days after the second AZD1222 dose. All receptors come from an adult who received the AZD1222 COVID-19 vaccine. Both conserved end residues are part of each CDR3. A D gene is named only where the DNA matches it firmly. The size entry is marked missing in some rows and otherwise reads once, few, many or a size class.

j_gene | v_gene | abundance | d_gene | CDR3aa | CDR3nt
TRBJ2-7 | TRBV14 | . | . | CASSPDRYEQYF | TGTGCCAGCAGCCCCGACAGATACGAGCAGTACTTC
TRBJ1-2 | TRBV6-5 | . | . | CASSRLDNYGYTF | TGTGCCAGCTCCAGATTGGATAACTATGGCTACACCTTC
TRBJ1-1 | TRBV7-2 | . | . | CASSLAGFNTEAFF | TGTGCCAGCAGCTTAGCGGGTTTTAACACTGAAGCTTTCTTT
TRBJ2-3 | TRBV2 | . | TRBD2 | CASSPLAGGSTDTQYF | TGTGCCAGCAGTCCACTAGCGGGGGGAAGCACAGATACGCAGTATTTT
TRBJ2-7 | TRBV30 | . | . | CAWMEGHYEQYF | TGTGCCTGGATGGAGGGTCACTACGAGCAGTACTTC
TRBJ1-6 | TRBV27 | . | TRBD1 | CASRADRVNSPLHF | TGTGCCAGCAGGGCTGACAGGGTTAATTCACCCCTCCACTTT
TRBJ2-3 | TRBV11-1 | once | . | CASSLAGGTDTQYF | TGTGCCAGCAGCTTAGCGGGAGGCACAGATACGCAGTATTTT
TRBJ2-7 | TRBV29-1 | . | . | CSVEMKDYEQYF | TGCAGCGTTGAAATGAAAGACTACGAGCAGTACTTC
TRBJ1-1 | TRBV27 | . | . | CASSLWSRDGEAFF | TGTGCCAGCAGTTTATGGTCCCGGGATGGTGAAGCTTTCTTT
TRBJ2-3 | TRBV6-6 | . | TRBD1 | CASTLWRQGAVDTQYF | TGTGCCAGCACCTTATGGAGACAGGGGGCCGTAGATACGCAGTATTTT
TRBJ2-1 | TRBV4-1 | . | . | CASSQVDLLVYNEQFF | TGCGCCAGCAGCCAAGTCGATCTATTGGTTTACAATGAGCAGTTCTTC
TRBJ1-3 | TRBV11-1 | few | . | CASSSDRLSGNTIYF | TGTGCCAGCAGCTCCGACAGGCTCTCTGGAAACACCATATATTTT